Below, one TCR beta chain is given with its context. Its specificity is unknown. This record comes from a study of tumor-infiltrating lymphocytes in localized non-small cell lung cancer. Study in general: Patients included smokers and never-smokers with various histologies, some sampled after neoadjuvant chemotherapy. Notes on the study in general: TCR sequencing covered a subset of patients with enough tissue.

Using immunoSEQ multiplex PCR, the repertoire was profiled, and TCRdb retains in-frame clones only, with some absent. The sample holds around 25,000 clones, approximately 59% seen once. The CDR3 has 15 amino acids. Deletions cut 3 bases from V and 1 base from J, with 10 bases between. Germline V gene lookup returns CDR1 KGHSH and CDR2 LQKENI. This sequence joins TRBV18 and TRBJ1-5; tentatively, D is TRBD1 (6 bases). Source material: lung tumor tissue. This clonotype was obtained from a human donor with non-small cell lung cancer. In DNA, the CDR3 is TGTGCCAGCTCACCGTTACAGGGAAGCAATCAGCCCCAGCATTTT. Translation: CASSPLQGSNQPQHF.